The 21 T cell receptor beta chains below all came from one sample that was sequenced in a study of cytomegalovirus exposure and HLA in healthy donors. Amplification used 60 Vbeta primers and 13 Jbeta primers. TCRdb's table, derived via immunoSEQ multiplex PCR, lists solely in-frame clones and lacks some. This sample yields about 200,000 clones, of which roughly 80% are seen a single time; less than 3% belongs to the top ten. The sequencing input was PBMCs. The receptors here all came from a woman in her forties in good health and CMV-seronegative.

In DNA form, the CDR3 reads TGTGCCAGCAGCGTCTCGGGTTACGAGCAGTACTTC. Residues: CASSVSGYEQYF. The V call is TRBV28, the J call TRBJ2-7; D remains ambiguous. Looked up from germline, CDR1 is MDHEN and CDR2 is SYDVKM. V was trimmed by 6 bases and J by 4 bases, leaving 10 bases between them. This CDR3 has 12 amino acids.

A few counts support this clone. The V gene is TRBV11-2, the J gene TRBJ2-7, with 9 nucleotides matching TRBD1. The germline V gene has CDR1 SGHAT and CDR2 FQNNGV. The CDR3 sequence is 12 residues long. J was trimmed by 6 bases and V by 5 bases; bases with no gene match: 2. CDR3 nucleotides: TGTGCCAGCAGCGGGACAGGGTTCGAGCAGTACTTC. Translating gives CASSGTGFEQYF.

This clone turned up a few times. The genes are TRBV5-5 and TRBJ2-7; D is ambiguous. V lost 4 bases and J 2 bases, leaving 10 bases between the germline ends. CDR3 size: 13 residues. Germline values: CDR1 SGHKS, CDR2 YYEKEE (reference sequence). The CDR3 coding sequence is TGTGCCAGCAGCCATTTGGGCGCCTACGAGCAGTACTTC. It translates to CASSHLGAYEQYF.

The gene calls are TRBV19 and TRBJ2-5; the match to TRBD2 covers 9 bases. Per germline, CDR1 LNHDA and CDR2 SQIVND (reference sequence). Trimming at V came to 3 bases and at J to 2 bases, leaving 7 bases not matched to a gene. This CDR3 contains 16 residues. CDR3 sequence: CASSIGLAGKQETQYF. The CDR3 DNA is TGTGCCAGTAGTATCGGTCTAGCGGGGAAACAAGAGACCCAGTACTTC.

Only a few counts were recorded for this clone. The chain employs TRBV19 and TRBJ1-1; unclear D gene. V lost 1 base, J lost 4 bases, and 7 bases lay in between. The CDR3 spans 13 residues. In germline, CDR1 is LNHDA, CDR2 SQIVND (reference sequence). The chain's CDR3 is CASSIGTITEAFF. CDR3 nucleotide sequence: TGTGCCAGTAGTATAGGTACTATCACTGAAGCTTTCTTT. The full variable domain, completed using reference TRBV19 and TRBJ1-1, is DGGITQSPKYLFRKEGQNVTLSCEQNLNHDAMYWYRQDPGQGLRLIYYSQIVNDFQKGDIAEGYSVSREKKESFPLTVTSAQKNPTAFYLCASSIGTITEAFFGQGTRLTVV.

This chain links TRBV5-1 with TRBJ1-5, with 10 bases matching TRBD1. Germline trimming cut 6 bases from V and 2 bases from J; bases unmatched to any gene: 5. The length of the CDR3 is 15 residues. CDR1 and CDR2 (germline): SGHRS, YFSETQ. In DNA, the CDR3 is TGCGCCAGCAAAACCGGGACAGGGGGCAATCAGCCCCAGCATTTT. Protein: CASKTGTGGNQPQHF.

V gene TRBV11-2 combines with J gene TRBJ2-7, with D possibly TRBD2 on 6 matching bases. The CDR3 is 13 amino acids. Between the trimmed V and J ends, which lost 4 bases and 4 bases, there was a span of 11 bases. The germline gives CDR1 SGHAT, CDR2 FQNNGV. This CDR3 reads CASSSYRGYEQYF. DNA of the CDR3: TGTGCCAGCAGCTCTTATCGGGGGTACGAGCAGTACTTC. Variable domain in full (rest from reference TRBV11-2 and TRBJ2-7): EAGVAQSPRYKIIEKRQSVAFWCNPISGHATLYWYQQILGQGPKLLIQFQNNGVVDDSQLPKDRFSAERLKGVDSTLKIQPAKLEDSAVYLCASSSYRGYEQYFGPGTRLTVT.

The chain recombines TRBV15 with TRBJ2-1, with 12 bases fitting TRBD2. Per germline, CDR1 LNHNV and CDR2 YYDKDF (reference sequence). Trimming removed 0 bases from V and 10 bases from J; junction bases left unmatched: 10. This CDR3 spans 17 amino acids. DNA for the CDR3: TGTGCCACCAGCAGAGATCGGGTGCTAGCGGGAGGGCAGGAGCAGTTCTTC. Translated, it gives CATSRDRVLAGGQEQFF.

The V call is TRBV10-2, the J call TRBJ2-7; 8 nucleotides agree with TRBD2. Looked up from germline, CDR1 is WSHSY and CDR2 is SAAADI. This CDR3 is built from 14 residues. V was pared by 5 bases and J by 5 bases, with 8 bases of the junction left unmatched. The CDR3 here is CASSLEAGVNEQYF. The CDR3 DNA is TGCGCCAGCAGTCTAGAAGCGGGAGTCAACGAGCAGTACTTC.

CDR3 sequence (DNA): TGTGCCAGCAGTGAATACGGCGCGCTAGCGGGAGCAGATACGCAGTATTTT. It encodes CASSEYGALAGADTQYF. The J gene is TRBJ2-3, the V gene TRBV25-1; TRBD2 matches at 10 bases. Germline values: CDR1 MGHDK, CDR2 SYGVNS. After removal of 0 bases from V and 4 bases from J, the junction contained 7 bases not matched to a gene. This CDR3 spans 17 amino acids.

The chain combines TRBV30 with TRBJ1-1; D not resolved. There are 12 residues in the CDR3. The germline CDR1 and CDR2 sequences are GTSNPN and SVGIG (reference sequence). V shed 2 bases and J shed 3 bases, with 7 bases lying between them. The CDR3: CAWSMEDTEAFF. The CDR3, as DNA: TGTGCCTGGAGTATGGAGGACACTGAAGCTTTCTTT.

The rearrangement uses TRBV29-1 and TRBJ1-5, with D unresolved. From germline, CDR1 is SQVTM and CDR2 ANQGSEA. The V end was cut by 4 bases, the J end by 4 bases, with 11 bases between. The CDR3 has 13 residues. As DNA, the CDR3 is TGCAGCGTTGCCCGCGGGCTGAATCAGCCCCAGCATTTT. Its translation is CSVARGLNQPQHF.

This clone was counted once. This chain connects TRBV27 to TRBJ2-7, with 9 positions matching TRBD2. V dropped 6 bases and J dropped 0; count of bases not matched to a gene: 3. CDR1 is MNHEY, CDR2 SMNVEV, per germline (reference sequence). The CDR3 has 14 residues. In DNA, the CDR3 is TGTGCCAGCAGGGAGACTAGCGGCTCCTACGAGCAGTACTTC. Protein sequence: CASRETSGSYEQYF.

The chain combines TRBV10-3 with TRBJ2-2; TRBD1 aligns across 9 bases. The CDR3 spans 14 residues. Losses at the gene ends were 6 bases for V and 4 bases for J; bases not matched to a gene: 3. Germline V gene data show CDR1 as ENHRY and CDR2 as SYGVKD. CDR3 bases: TGTGCCATCAGCGGGACAGGGTTCACCGGGGAGCTGTTTTTT. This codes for CAISGTGFTGELFF.

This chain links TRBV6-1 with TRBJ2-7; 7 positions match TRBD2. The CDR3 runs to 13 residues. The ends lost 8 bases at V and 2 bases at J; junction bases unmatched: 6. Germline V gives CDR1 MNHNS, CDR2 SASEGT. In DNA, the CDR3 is TGTGCCAGCTCCGGACTAGTTGCCTACGAGCAGTACTTC. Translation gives CASSGLVAYEQYF.

DNA for the CDR3: TGTGCCAGCAGCCCACGAGAAGCTGACTACGAGCAGTACTTC. This sequence encodes CASSPREADYEQYF. The V and J genes are TRBV7-9 and TRBJ2-7; D remains unclear. Trimming removed 5 bases from V and 3 bases from J, with 14 bases in between. The CDR3 covers 14 residues. Germline V CDR1 and CDR2: SEHNR, FQNEAQ (reference sequence).

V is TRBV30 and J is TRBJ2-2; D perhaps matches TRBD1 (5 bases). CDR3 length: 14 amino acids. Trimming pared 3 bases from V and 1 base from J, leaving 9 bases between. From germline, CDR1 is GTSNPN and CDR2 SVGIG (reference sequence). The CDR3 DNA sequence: TGTGCCTGGAGAGACGGACAGAACACCGGGGAGCTGTTTTTT. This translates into CAWRDGQNTGELFF.

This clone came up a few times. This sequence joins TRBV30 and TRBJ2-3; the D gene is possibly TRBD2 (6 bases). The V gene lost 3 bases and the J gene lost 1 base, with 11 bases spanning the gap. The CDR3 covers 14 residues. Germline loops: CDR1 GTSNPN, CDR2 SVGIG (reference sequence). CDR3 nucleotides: TGTGCCTGGAGCAGGGAGGTTGGCACAGATACGCAGTATTTT. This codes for CAWSREVGTDTQYF.

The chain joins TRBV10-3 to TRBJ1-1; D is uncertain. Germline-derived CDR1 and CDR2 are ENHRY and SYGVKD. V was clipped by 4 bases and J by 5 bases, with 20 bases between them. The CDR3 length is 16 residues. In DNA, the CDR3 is TGTGCCATCAGTGGAAAACGCGGACCCGGGGATACTGAAGCTTTCTTT. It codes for CAISGKRGPGDTEAFF.

The CDR3 is CASSHVAELGELFF. DNA of the CDR3: TGCGCCAGCAGCCACGTCGCGGAGCTCGGGGAGCTGTTTTTT. The chain recombines TRBV4-1 with TRBJ2-2; no reliable D call. Trimming pared 3 bases from V and 7 bases from J, leaving 12 bases between. Looked up from germline, CDR1 is MGHRA and CDR2 is YSYEKL. The CDR3 runs to 14 residues.

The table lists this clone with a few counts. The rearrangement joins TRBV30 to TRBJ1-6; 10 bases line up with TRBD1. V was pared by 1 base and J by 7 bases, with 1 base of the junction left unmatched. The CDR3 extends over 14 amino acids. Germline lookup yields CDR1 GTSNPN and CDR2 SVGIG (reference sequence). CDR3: CAWSGDRGNSPLHF. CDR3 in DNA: TGTGCCTGGAGTGGGGACAGGGGAAATTCACCCCTCCACTTT.